These 24 T cell receptor beta chains were all obtained from the same sample, sequenced in a study of identical twins. Each CDR3 protein gets one entry after TCRdb re-called the 5' RACE reads with MiXCR. The sample consists of roughly 260,000 distinct CDR3 sequences, more than 13% of them appearing once. Sequencing used memory (CD45RO+) T cells sorted from blood. These receptors were taken from a woman aged 18-29 years in good health.

This clonotype was recorded a few times. This chain uses TRBV6-5 with TRBJ2-7; D is undetermined. CDR1 is MNHEY and CDR2 is SVGAGI in the germline V gene. The V gene lost 5 bases and the J gene lost 4 bases, with 6 bases spanning the gap. This CDR3 is built from 11 residues. CDR3: CASSTPYEQYF. The CDR3 DNA follows: TGTGCCAGCAGTACCCCTTACGAGCAGTACTTC.

Concerning this clonotype itself: A much larger clone is a single base away; this may be a read error. V and J are TRBV12-3 or TRBV12-4 and TRBJ1-2, with a tentative D call TRBD1 (6 bases). The CDR3 extends over 13 amino acids. Deletions cut 3 bases from V and 2 bases from J, with 7 bases between. CDR3 sequence reads: CASSFGQNYGYTF. For the CDR3, the DNA is TGTGCCAGCAGTTTTGGACAGAACTATGGCTACACCTTC.

This clonotype was counted only a few times. The V and J genes are TRBV7-2 and TRBJ2-5; D is unclear. V lost 5 bases and J lost 5, with 9 bases in between. The germline V gene has CDR1 SGHTA and CDR2 FQGNSA. There are 12 residues in the CDR3. This CDR3 reads CASSLLRETQYF. DNA for the CDR3: TGTGCCAGCAGCCTCCTGAGGGAGACCCAGTACTTC.

This clonotype came up a few times. The genes are TRBV7-9 and TRBJ2-5; no clear D gene. This CDR3 comprises 12 residues. Germline CDR1 is SEHNR and CDR2 is FQNEAQ (reference sequence). Trimming cost V 1 base and J 10 bases, with 10 bases left between them. The CDR3: CASSLDNSFQYF. In nucleotides, the CDR3 is TGTGCCAGCAGCTTAGACAATTCTTTCCAGTACTTC. Together with reference TRBV7-9 and TRBJ2-5, the CDR3 gives the full variable domain: DTGVSQNPRHKITKRGQNVTFRCDPISEHNRLYWYRQTLGQGPEFLTYFQNEAQLEKSRLLSDRFSAERPKGSFSTLEIQRTEQGDSAMYLCASSLDNSFQYFGPGTRLLVL.

This clonotype appeared many times. V and J are TRBV5-1 and TRBJ2-1, with 13 bases identical to TRBD2. This CDR3 has 16 amino acids. V shed 3 bases, J shed 9 bases, and the junction held 9 bases outside the gene matches. Per germline, CDR1 SGHRS and CDR2 YFSETQ. This CDR3 reads CASSSEGTSGASEQFF. DNA for the CDR3: TGCGCCAGCAGCTCAGAAGGGACTAGCGGGGCAAGTGAGCAGTTCTTC.

The rearrangement uses TRBV7-2 and TRBJ1-5, with D tentatively TRBD1 (5 bases). This CDR3 is 12 amino acids long. Germline CDR1 and CDR2: SGHTA and FQGNSA. Trimming pared 8 bases from V and 2 bases from J, leaving 7 bases between. For the CDR3, the DNA is TGTGCCAGCGGGGGTGGCAATCAGCCCCAGCATTTT. Its translation is CASGGGNQPQHF.

This clonotype showed up many times. This chain links TRBV7-9 with TRBJ1-1; D gene uncertain. Trimming shortened V by 5 bases and J by 4 bases, and 8 bases separated the two germline ends. The CDR3 is made up of 12 amino acids. Germline V CDR1 and CDR2: SEHNR, FQNEAQ (reference sequence). The CDR3 region is CASSTQSTEAFF. The CDR3 DNA reads as TGTGCCAGCAGCACTCAGTCCACTGAAGCTTTCTTT.

The chain has TRBV4-3 and TRBJ2-5, with 7 bases fitting TRBD2. Per germline, CDR1 LGHNA and CDR2 YSLEER. The CDR3 spans 16 residues. Trimming at V came to 5 bases and at J to 5 bases, leaving 14 bases not matched to a gene. The CDR3 nucleotides read TGCGCCAGCAGCAGAAGGTTCGCGGGAGCAGGCGAGACCCAGTACTTC. Translating gives CASSRRFAGAGETQYF.

V and J are TRBV7-9 and TRBJ1-6, with a possible D match to TRBD1 (5 bases). The CDR3 is made up of 14 amino acids. CDR1 and CDR2 from the germline V gene are SEHNR and FQNEAQ (reference sequence). V was cut by 2 bases and J by 9 bases, with 11 bases left in between. Here the CDR3 DNA reads TGTGCCAGCAGCTTAACGGGGACTGGTTCACCCCTCCACTTT. It specifies CASSLTGTGSPLHF.

This clonotype was observed a handful of times. This chain uses TRBV6-6 with TRBJ1-1, with 7 bases fitting TRBD1. CDR1 is MNHNY, CDR2 SVGAGI, per germline (reference sequence). Losses at the gene ends were 4 bases for V and 9 bases for J; bases not matched to a gene: 5. The CDR3 runs to 12 residues. The CDR3 is CASSFETGQAFF. The CDR3 DNA sequence: TGTGCCAGCAGTTTCGAGACAGGGCAAGCTTTCTTT.

V gene TRBV15 combines with J gene TRBJ1-2, with D maybe TRBD1 (5 bases). The CDR3 has 13 amino acids. Germline CDR1 LNHNV, CDR2 YYDKDF (reference sequence). V was shortened by 9 bases and J by 4 bases, with 15 bases between the two germline ends. CDR3 DNA sequence: TGTGCCACAAAGGACACTCGGGGCTATGGCTACACCTTC. Translated: CATKDTRGYGYTF.

With respect to this clonotype: Being one base from a much bigger clone, this may be a read error. The rearrangement uses TRBV15 and TRBJ2-5; D unclear. CDR3 length equals 11 residues. CDR1 and CDR2 (germline): LNHNV, YYDKDF (reference sequence). V was clipped by 0 bases and J by 4 bases, with 0 bases between them. The CDR3 reads CATSREETQYF. CDR3 coding DNA: TGTGCCACCAGCAGAGAAGAGACCCAGTACTTC.

The chain recombines TRBV5-4 with TRBJ1-1, with 8 positions matching TRBD1. The germline V gene encodes CDR1 SGHNT and CDR2 YYREEE (reference sequence). Unmatched junction bases numbered 8, after V lost 5 bases and J lost 2 bases. The CDR3 sequence is 15 residues long. In DNA form, the CDR3 reads TGTGCCAGCAGGAGGGACAGGAACGGTAACACTGAAGCTTTCTTT. Translation: CASRRDRNGNTEAFF. The full variable domain, in which reference TRBV5-4 and TRBJ1-1 provide the parts outside the CDR3, is ETGVTQSPTHLIKTRGQQVTLRCSSQSGHNTVSWYQQALGQGPQFIFQYYREEENGRGNFPPRFSGLQFPNYSSELNVNALELDDSALYLCASRRDRNGNTEAFFGQGTRLTVV.

This clonotype was counted at least ten times. The CDR3 is CASSPTGVSDEQFF. The CDR3, as DNA: TGTGCCAGCAGCCCCACCGGGGTTTCCGATGAGCAGTTCTTC. The rearrangement links TRBV3-1 to TRBJ2-1; D is perhaps TRBD2 (5 bases). The CDR3 covers 14 residues. V was cut by 4 bases and J by 8 bases, with 15 bases left in between. From germline, CDR1 is LGHDT and CDR2 YNNKEL (reference sequence).

This clonotype was counted between two and nine times. The chain couples TRBV24-1 to TRBJ2-2, with a weak D call TRBD1 (6 bases). Between the trimmed V and J ends, which lost 12 bases and 7 bases, there was a span of 14 bases. Looked up from germline, CDR1 is KGHDR and CDR2 is SFDVKD. CDR3 size: 12 residues. CDR3 coding DNA: TGTGCCTCACAGGGTCTGGGCGGGGAGCTGTTTTTT. Protein product: CASQGLGGELFF.

The rearrangement uses TRBV6-6 and TRBJ1-1, with D possibly TRBD1 on 5 matching bases. From germline, CDR1 is MNHNY and CDR2 SVGAGI (reference sequence). Trimming removed 6 bases at V and 7 bases at J, with 12 bases between. The CDR3 has 12 residues. CDR3 residues: CASRDTGIEAFF. CDR3 coding DNA: TGTGCCAGCAGGGACACCGGGATTGAAGCTTTCTTT.

The rearrangement uses TRBV6-1 and TRBJ2-3, with TRBD1 identical over 8 bases. The CDR3 extends over 15 amino acids. In germline, CDR1 is MNHNS, CDR2 SASEGT. With V trimmed by 8 bases and J by 4 bases, 11 bases remained unmatched. In nucleotides, the CDR3 is TGTGCCAGCGGACAACGGACAGGGAGCGCAGATACGCAGTATTTT. Amino acids: CASGQRTGSADTQYF.

The chain employs TRBV6-2 or TRBV6-3 and TRBJ2-2; maybe TRBD2 (6 bases). V gave up 8 bases and J gave up 3 bases, with 13 bases separating them. The CDR3 is 14 residues long. Looked up from germline, CDR1 is MNHEY and CDR2 is SVGEGT. The CDR3 DNA reads TGTGCCAGCGGGGCGCAGCGGGACACCGGGGAGCTGTTTTTT. Residues: CASGAQRDTGELFF.

The chain uses TRBV29-1 and TRBJ1-2; 10 nucleotides agree with TRBD1. Germline CDR1 SQVTM, CDR2 ANQGSEA. V dropped 4 bases and J dropped 8; count of bases not matched to a gene: 7. The CDR3 totals 13 residues. The CDR3 DNA reads as TGCAGCGTTGGCCCCTGGACAGGGGGAGGCTACACCTTC. Its protein is CSVGPWTGGGYTF.

J is TRBJ2-7 and V is TRBV5-4, with D perhaps TRBD2 (5 bases). CDR3 size: 12 residues. The ends were cut back, 3 bases at V and 6 bases at J, with 10 bases in the middle. The germline V gene has CDR1 SGHNT and CDR2 YYREEE (reference sequence). In nucleotides, the CDR3 is TGTGCCAGCAGCTGGTCGGGAATCGAGCAGTACTTC. The encoded protein is CASSWSGIEQYF.

This clonotype was detected a few times. The chain couples TRBV4-3 to TRBJ2-3; possibly TRBD1 or TRBD2 for D (6 bases each). The CDR3 contains 15 residues. CDR1 LGHNA and CDR2 YSLEER come from the germline V gene. V was cut by 4 bases and J by 6 bases, with 17 bases left in between. CDR3 region: CASSLVGGQGDTQYF. CDR3 DNA sequence: TGCGCCAGCAGCCTAGTAGGGGGGCAGGGGGATACGCAGTATTTT.

This chain connects TRBV6-1 to TRBJ2-7, with TRBD1 as a possible D gene (6 bases). Germline lookup yields CDR1 MNHNS and CDR2 SASEGT. V lost 5 bases, J lost 1 base, and 15 bases lay in between. This CDR3 comprises 15 residues. CDR3 sequence reads: CASSPIGQGSYEQYF. The CDR3 nucleotides are TGTGCCAGCAGTCCAATTGGGCAGGGGTCCTACGAGCAGTACTTC.

This clonotype was detected only a few times. The chain carries TRBV7-2 and TRBJ1-1, with a possible D match to TRBD1 (6 bases). This CDR3 has 15 amino acids. The germline gives CDR1 SGHTA, CDR2 FQGNSA. Trimming cost V 2 bases and J 4 bases, with 14 bases left between them. The CDR3 loop reads CASSLSGGRVTEAFF. In DNA, the CDR3 is TGTGCCAGCAGCTTAAGTGGGGGGCGCGTCACTGAAGCTTTCTTT.

The V call is TRBV20-1, the J call TRBJ2-1; D remains ambiguous. Trimming removed 3 bases at V and 0 bases at J, with 9 bases between. This CDR3 has 14 amino acids. CDR1 is DFQATT, CDR2 SNEGSKA, per germline (reference sequence). For the CDR3, the DNA is TGCAGTGCTAGCTTACTGAACTCCTACAATGAGCAGTTCTTC. Amino acid sequence: CSASLLNSYNEQFF.